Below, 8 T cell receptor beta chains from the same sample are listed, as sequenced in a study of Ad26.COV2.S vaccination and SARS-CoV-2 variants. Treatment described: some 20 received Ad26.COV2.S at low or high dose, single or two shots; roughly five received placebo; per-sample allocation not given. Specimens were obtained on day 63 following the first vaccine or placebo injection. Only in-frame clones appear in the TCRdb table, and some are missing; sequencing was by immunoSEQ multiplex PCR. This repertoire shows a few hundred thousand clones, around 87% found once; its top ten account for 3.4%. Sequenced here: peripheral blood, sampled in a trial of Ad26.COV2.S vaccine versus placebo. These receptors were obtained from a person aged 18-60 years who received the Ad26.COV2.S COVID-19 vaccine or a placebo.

The CDR3 reads CASSYSSGSLDEQYF. In nucleotides, the CDR3 is TGTGCCAGCAGTTACTCCTCCGGGTCCTTGGACGAGCAGTACTTC. The V call is TRBV6-5, the J call TRBJ2-7; D is ambiguous. This CDR3 is built from 15 residues. Germline lookup yields CDR1 MNHEY and CDR2 SVGAGI. Trimming left V 0 bases short and J 5 bases short, with 14 bases between.

CDR3 region: CASSQRDRQFYGYTF. The CDR3 nucleotides are TGTGCCAGCAGCCAACGGGACAGGCAATTCTATGGCTACACCTTC. The chain is built from TRBV4-2 and TRBJ1-2; 8 bases are a match to TRBD1. CDR3 length: 15 residues. V lost 2 bases to trimming and J lost 4 bases; unmatched junction nucleotides: 6. Germline V gives CDR1 LGHNA, CDR2 YNFKEQ.

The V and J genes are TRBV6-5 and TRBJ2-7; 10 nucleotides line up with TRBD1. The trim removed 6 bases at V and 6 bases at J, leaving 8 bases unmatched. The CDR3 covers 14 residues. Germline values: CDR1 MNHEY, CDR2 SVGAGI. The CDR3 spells CASRPGQGLGEQYF. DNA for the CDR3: TGTGCCAGCAGACCGGGACAGGGGTTGGGCGAGCAGTACTTC.

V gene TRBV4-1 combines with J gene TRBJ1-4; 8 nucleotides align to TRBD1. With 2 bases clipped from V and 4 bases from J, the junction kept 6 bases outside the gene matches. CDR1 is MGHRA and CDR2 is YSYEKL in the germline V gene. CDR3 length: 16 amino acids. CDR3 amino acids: CASSQPRQGYNEKLFF. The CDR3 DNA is TGCGCCAGCAGCCAACCACGACAGGGGTATAATGAAAAACTGTTTTTT.

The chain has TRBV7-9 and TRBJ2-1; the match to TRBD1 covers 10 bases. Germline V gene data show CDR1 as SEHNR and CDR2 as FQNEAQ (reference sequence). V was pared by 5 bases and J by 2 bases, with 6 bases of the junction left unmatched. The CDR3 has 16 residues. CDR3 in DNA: TGTGCCAGCAGCCTGTGGACAGGGGGAGCCTACAATGAGCAGTTCTTC. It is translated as CASSLWTGGAYNEQFF.

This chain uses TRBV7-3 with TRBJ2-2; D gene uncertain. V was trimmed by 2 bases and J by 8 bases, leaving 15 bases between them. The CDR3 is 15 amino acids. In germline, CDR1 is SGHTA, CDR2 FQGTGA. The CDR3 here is CASSLVGTSGGELFF. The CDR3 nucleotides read TGTGCCAGCAGCTTAGTCGGAACCAGTGGAGGGGAGCTGTTTTTT.

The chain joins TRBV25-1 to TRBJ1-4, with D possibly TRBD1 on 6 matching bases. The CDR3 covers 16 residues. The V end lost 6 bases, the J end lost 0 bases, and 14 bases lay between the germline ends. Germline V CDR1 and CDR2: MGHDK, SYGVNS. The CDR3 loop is CASSRTELATNEKLFF. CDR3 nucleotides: TGTGCCAGCAGCCGGACAGAGCTTGCAACTAATGAAAAACTGTTTTTT.

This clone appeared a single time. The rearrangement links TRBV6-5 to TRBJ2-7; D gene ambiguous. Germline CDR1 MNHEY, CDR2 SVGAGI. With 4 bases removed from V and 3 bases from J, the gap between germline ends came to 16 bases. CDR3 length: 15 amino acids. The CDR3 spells CASSWPEARNYEQYF. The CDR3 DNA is TGTGCCAGCAGTTGGCCTGAAGCGAGAAACTACGAGCAGTACTTC.